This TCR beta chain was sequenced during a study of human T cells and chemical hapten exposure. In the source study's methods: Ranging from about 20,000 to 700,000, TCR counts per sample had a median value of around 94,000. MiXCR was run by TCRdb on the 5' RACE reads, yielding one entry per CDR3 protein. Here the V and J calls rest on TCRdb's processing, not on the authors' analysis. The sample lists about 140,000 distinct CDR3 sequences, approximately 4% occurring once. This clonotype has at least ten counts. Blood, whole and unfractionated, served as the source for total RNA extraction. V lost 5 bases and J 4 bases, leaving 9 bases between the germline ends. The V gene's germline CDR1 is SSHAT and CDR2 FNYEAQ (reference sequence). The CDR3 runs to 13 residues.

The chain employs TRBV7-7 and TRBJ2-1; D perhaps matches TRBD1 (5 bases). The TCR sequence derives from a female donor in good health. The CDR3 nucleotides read TGTGCCAGCAGCCAAGGGGCATACAATGAGCAGTTCTTC. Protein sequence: CASSQGAYNEQFF.